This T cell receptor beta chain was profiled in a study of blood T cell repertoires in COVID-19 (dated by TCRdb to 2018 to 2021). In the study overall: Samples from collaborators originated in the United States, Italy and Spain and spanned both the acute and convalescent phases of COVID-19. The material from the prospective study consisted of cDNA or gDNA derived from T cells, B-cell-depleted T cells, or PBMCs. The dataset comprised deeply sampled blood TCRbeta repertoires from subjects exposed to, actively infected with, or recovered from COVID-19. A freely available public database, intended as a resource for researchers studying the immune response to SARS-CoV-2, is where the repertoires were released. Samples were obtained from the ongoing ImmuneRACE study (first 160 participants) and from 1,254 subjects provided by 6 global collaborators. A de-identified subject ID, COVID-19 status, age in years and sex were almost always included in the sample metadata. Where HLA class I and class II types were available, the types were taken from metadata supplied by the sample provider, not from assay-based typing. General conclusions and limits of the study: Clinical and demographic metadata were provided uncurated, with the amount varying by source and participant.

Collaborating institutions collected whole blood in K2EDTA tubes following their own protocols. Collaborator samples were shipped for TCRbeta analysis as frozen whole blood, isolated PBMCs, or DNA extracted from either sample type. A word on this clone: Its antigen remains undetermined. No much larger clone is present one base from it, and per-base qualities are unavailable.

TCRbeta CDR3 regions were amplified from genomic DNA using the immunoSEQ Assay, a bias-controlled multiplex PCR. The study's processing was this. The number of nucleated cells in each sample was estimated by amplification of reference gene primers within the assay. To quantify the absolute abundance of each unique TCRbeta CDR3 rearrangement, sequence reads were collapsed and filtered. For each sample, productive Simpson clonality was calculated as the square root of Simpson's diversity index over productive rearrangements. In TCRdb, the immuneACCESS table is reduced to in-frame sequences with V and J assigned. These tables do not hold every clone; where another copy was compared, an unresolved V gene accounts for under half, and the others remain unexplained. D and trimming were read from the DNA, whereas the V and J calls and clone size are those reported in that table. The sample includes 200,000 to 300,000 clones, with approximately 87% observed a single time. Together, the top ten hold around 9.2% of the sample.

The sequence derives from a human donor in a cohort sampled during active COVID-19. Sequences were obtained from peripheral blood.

The CDR3 reads CASTVGTGEKLFF. The nucleotide sequence reads as follows: TGCGCCAGCACCGTGGGCACCGGAGAAAAACTGTTTTTT. The rearrangement joined TRBV5-1 to TRBJ1-4; no D gene can be assigned with confidence. In the germline V gene, CDR1 corresponds to SGHRS and CDR2 to YFSETQ. Taken from cysteine to phenylalanine, the CDR3 has 13 residues. Only the CDR3 part of the read is kept: 39 bases, read in frame from the first base. The V and J ends are trimmed by 6 bases and 8 bases, leaving 14 bases between them.